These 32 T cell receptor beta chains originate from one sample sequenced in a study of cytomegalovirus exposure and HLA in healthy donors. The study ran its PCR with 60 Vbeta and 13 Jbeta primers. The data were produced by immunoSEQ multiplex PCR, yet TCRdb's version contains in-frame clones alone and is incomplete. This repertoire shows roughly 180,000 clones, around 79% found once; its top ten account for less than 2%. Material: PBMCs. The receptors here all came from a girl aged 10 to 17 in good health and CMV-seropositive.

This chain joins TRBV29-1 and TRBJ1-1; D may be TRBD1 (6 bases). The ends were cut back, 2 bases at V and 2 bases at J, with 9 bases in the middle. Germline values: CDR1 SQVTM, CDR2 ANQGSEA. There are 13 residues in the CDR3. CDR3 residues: CSVEKQGNTEAFF. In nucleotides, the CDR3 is TGCAGCGTTGAAAAACAGGGTAACACTGAAGCTTTCTTT.

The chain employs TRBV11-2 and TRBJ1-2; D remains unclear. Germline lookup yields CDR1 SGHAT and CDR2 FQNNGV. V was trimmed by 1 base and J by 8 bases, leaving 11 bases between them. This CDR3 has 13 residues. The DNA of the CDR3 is TGTGCCAGCAGCTTAGGAGGGAATCGGGGCTACACCTTC. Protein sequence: CASSLGGNRGYTF.

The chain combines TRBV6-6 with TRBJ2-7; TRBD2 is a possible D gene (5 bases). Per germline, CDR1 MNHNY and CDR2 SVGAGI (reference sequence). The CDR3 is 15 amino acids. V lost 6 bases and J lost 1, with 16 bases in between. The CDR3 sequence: CASRAGVGGSYEQYF. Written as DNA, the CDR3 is TGTGCCAGCAGGGCGGGTGTCGGCGGATCCTACGAGCAGTACTTC.

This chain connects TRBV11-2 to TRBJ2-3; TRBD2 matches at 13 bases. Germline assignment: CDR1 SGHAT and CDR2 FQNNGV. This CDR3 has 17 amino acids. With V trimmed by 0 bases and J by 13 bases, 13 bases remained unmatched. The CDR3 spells CASSLDWIGTSGGDKYF. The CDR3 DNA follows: TGTGCCAGCAGCTTAGACTGGATTGGTACTAGCGGGGGGGATAAGTATTTT. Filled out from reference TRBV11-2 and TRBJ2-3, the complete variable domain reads EAGVAQSPRYKIIEKRQSVAFWCNPISGHATLYWYQQILGQGPKLLIQFQNNGVVDDSQLPKDRFSAERLKGVDSTLKIQPAKLEDSAVYLCASSLDWIGTSGGDKYFGPGTRLTVL.

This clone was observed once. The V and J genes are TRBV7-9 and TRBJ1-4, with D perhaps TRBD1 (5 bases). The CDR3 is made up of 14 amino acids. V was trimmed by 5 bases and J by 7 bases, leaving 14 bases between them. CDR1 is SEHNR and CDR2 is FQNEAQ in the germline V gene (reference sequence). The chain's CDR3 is CASSPRGGVEKLFF. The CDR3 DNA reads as TGTGCCAGCAGCCCACGGGGAGGGGTTGAAAAACTGTTTTTT. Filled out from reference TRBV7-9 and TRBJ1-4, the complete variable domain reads DTGVSQNPRHKITKRGQNVTFRCDPISEHNRLYWYRQTLGQGPEFLTYFQNEAQLEKSRLLSDRFSAERPKGSFSTLEIQRTEQGDSAMYLCASSPRGGVEKLFFGSGTQLSVL.

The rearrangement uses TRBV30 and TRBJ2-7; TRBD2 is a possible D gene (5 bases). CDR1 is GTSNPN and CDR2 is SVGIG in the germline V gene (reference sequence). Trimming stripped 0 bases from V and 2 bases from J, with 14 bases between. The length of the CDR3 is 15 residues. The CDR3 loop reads CAWSVRGMVTYEQYF. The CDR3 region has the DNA TGTGCCTGGAGTGTACGGGGAATGGTTACCTACGAGCAGTACTTC.

The CDR3 reads CASSRGPRTEAFF. The CDR3 region has the DNA TGTGCCAGCAGTAGGGGCCCGAGGACTGAAGCTTTCTTT. The chain combines TRBV27 with TRBJ1-1; maybe TRBD1 (5 bases). Germline assignment: CDR1 MNHEY and CDR2 SMNVEV (reference sequence). V was cut by 5 bases and J by 5 bases, with 12 bases left in between. The CDR3 has 13 residues.

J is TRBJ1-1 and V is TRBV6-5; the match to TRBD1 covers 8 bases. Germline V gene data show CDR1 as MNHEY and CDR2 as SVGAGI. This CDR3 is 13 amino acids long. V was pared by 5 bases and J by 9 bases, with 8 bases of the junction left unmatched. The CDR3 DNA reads TGTGCCAGCAGTCCCCGCAGGGGGCAAAAAGCTTTCTTT. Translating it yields CASSPRRGQKAFF.

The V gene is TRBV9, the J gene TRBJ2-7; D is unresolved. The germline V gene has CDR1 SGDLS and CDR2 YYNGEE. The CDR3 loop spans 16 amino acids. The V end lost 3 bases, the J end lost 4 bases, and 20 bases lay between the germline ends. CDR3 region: CASSGYSGIPRYEQYF. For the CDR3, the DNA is TGTGCCAGCAGCGGGTATTCCGGTATCCCGAGGTACGAGCAGTACTTC.

The CDR3 region is CASSIQGLGYEQYF. The CDR3 nucleotides are TGTGCCAGTAGTATTCAGGGTCTGGGATACGAGCAGTACTTC. The chain uses TRBV19 and TRBJ2-7; the D gene is possibly TRBD1 (5 bases). V was shortened by 3 bases and J by 4 bases, with 13 bases between the two germline ends. The germline gives CDR1 LNHDA, CDR2 SQIVND (reference sequence). The CDR3 has 14 residues.

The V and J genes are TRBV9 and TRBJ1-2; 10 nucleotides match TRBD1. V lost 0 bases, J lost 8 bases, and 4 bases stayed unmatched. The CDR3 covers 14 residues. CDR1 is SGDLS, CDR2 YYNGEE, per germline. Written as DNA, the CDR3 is TGTGCCAGCAGCGTAGGACAGGGGGCATACGGCTACACCTTC. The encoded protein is CASSVGQGAYGYTF. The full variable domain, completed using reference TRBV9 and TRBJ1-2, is DSGVTQTPKHLITATGQRVTLRCSPRSGDLSVYWYQQSLDQGLQFLIQYYNGEERAKGNILERFSAQQFPDLHSELNLSSLELGDSALYFCASSVGQGAYGYTFGSGTRLTVV.

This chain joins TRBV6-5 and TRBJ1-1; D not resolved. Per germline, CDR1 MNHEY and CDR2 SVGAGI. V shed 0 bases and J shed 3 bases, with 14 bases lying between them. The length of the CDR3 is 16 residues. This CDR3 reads CASSYSRWRPDTEAFF. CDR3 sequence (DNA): TGTGCCAGCAGTTACTCGAGGTGGCGGCCGGACACTGAAGCTTTCTTT.

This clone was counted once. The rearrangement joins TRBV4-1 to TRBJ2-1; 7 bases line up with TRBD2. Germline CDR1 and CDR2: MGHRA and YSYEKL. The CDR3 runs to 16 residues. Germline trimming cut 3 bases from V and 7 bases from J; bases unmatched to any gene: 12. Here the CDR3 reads CASSHYLSGERNEQFF. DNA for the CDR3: TGCGCCAGCAGCCATTACCTGAGCGGGGAGAGAAATGAGCAGTTCTTC.

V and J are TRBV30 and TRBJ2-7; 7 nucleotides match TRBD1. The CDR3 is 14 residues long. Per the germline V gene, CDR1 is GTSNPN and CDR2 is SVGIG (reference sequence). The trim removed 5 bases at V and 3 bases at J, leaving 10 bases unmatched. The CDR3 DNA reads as TGTGCCTGGGAGACAGGGATAGGGATCTACGAGCAGTACTTC. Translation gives CAWETGIGIYEQYF.

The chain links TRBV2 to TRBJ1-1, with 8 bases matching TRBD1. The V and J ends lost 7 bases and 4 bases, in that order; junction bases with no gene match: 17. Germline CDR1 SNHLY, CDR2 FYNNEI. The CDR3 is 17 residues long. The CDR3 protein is CASTEGVGYRGSTEAFF. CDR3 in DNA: TGTGCCAGCACCGAAGGGGTAGGTTACAGGGGGTCCACTGAAGCTTTCTTT. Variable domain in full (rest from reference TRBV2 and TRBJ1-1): EPEVTQTPSHQVTQMGQEVILRCVPISNHLYFYWYRQILGQKVEFLVSFYNNEISEKSEIFDDQFSVERPDGSNFTLKIRSTKLEDSAMYFCASTEGVGYRGSTEAFFGQGTRLTVV.

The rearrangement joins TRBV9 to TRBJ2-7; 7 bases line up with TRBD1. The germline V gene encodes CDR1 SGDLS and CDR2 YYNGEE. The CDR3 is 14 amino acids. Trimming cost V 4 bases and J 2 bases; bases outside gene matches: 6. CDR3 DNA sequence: TGTGCCAGCAGCCCCCGGACAGGCACCTACGAGCAGTACTTC. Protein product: CASSPRTGTYEQYF.

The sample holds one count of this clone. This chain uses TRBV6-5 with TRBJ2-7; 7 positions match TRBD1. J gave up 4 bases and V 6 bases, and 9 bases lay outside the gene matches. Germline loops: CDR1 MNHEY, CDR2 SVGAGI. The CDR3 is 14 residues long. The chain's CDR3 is CASSSRDRSYEQYF. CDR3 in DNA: TGTGCCAGCAGCTCCCGGGACAGATCGTACGAGCAGTACTTC.

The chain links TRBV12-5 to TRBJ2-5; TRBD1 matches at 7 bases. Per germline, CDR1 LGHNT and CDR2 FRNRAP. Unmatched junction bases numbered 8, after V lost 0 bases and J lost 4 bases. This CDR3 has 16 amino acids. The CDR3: CASGLVNRGVLETQYF. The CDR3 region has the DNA TGTGCTAGTGGTTTGGTAAACAGGGGAGTTTTAGAGACCCAGTACTTC.

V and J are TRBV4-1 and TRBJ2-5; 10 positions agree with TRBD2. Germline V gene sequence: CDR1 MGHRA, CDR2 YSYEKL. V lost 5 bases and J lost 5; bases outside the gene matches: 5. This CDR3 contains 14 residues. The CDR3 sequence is CASSYSGGAETQYF. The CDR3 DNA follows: TGCGCCAGCAGCTACAGCGGGGGGGCCGAGACCCAGTACTTC.

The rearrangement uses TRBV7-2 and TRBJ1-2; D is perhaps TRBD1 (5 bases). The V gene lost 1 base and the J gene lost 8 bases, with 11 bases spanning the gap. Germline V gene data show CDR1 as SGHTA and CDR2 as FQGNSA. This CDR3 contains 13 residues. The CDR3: CASSLEAGQGYTF. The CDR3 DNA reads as TGTGCCAGCAGCTTAGAGGCGGGGCAGGGCTACACCTTC.

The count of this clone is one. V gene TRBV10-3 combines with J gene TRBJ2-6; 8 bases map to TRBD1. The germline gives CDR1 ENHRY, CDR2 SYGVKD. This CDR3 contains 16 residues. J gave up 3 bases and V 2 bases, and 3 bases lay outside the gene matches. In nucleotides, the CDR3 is TGTGCCATCAGTGAGCCGACAGGGGTTGGGGCCAACGTCCTGACTTTC. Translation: CAISEPTGVGANVLTF.

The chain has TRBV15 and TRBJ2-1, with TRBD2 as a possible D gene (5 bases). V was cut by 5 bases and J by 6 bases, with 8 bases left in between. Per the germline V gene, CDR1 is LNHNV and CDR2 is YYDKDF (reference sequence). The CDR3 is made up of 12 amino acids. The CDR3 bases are TGTGCCACCAGCCAGCGGCGCAATGAGCAGTTCTTC. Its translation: CATSQRRNEQFF.

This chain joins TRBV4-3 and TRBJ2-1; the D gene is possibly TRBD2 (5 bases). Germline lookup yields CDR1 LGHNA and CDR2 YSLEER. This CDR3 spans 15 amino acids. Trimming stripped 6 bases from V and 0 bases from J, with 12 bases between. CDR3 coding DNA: TGCGCCAGCAGTCTTTCGAGCGGCTCCTACAATGAGCAGTTCTTC. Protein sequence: CASSLSSGSYNEQFF.

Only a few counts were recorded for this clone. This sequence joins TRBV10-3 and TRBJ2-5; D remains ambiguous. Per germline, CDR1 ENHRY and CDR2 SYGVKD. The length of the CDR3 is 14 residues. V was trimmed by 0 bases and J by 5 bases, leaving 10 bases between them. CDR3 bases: TGTGCCATCAGTGAGTCGGCTAGAGGCGAGACCCAGTACTTC. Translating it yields CAISESARGETQYF.

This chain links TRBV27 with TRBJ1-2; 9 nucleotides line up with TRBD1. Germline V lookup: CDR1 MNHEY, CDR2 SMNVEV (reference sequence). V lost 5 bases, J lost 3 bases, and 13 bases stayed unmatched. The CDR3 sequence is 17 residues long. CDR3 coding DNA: TGTGCCAGCAGTCTCTCGGGGGACAGGGTAAAGTACTATGGCTACACCTTC. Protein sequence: CASSLSGDRVKYYGYTF.

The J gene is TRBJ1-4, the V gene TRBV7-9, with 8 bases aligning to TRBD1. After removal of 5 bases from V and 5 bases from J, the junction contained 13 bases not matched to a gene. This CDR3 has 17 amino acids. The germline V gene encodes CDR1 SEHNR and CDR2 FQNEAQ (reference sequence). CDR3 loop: CASSALPGTGLNEKLFF. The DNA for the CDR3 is TGTGCCAGCAGCGCCCTCCCGGGGACAGGCTTAAATGAAAAACTGTTTTTT.

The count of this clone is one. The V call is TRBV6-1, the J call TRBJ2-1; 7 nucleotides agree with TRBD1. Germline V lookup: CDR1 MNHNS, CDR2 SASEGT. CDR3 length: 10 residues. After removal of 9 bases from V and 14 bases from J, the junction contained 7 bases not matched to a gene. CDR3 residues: CASRQGPEFF. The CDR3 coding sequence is TGTGCCAGTCGACAGGGCCCAGAGTTCTTC.

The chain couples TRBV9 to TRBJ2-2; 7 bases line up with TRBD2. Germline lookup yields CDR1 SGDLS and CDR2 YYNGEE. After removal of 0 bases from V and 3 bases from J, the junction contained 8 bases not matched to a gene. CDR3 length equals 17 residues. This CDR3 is CASSVGGGTTYTGELFF. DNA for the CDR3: TGTGCCAGCAGCGTAGGGGGCGGGACTACCTACACCGGGGAGCTGTTTTTT.

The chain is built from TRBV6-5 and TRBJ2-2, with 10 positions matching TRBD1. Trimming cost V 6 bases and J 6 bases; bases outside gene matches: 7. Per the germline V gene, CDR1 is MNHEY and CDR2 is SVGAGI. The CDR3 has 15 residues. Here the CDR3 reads CASRRTGGNAGELFF. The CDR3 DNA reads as TGTGCCAGCAGGAGGACAGGGGGTAACGCCGGGGAGCTGTTTTTT.

CDR3 in DNA: TGTGCCAGTAGTCCCCACAAGAACACTGAAGCTTTCTTT. Amino acid sequence: CASSPHKNTEAFF. The V gene is TRBV19, the J gene TRBJ1-1; no definite D call. V was pared by 5 bases and J by 1 base, with 8 bases between. The CDR3 length is 13 residues. CDR1 and CDR2 (germline): LNHDA, SQIVND (reference sequence).

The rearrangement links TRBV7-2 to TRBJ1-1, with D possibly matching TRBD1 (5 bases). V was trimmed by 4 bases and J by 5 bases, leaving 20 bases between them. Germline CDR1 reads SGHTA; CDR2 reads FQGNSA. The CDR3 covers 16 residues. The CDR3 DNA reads TGTGCCAGCAGCTCACCTCCGGGCCCAGGGAGGACTGAAGCTTTCTTT. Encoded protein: CASSSPPGPGRTEAFF. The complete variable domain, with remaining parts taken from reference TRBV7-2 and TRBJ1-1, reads GAGVSQSPSNKVTEKGKDVELRCDPISGHTALYWYRQSLGQGLEFLIYFQGNSAPDKSGLPSDRFSAERTGGSVSTLTIQRTQQEDSAVYLCASSSPPGPGRTEAFFGQGTRLTVV.

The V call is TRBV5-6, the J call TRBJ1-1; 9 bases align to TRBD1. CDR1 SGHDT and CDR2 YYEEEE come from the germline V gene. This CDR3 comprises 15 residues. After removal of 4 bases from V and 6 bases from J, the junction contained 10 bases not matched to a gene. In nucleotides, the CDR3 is TGTGCCAGCAGCCCGGGGGACAGGGCGAGGGCTGAAGCTTTCTTT. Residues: CASSPGDRARAEAFF.